This TCR beta chain comes out of a study of T cells expressing NK-cell markers. At the level of the study: Serological testing identified most of the eight sequenced donors as HCMV-seropositive and one as seronegative. Regarding the study as a whole: There were a few donors in whom these clonotypes also led the CD3+CD56-NKG2C+ fraction.

Worth noting for this clonotype: The antigen remains unidentified.

TCR beta cDNA was made by 5'RACE template switching with UMIs. Reprocessing the 5' RACE reads, TCRdb reports a single entry for every CDR3 protein and omits DNA. Here the sample table reports roughly 430,000 distinct CDR3 sequences. The sequencing input was blood T cells: a sorted CD56 or NKG2C T cell subset, CD4+ or CD8+ T cells, or bulk PBMC T cells (not recorded which). The clonotype comes from a woman between 18 and 69 years old in good health.

The CDR3 reads CASRPLGGTDTQYF. The chain joins TRBV14 to TRBJ2-3; lacking DNA, the TRBD1 call made by TCRdb goes unchecked. The CDR3 sequence is 14 residues long. Germline V gene lookup returns CDR1 SGHDN and CDR2 FVKESK.